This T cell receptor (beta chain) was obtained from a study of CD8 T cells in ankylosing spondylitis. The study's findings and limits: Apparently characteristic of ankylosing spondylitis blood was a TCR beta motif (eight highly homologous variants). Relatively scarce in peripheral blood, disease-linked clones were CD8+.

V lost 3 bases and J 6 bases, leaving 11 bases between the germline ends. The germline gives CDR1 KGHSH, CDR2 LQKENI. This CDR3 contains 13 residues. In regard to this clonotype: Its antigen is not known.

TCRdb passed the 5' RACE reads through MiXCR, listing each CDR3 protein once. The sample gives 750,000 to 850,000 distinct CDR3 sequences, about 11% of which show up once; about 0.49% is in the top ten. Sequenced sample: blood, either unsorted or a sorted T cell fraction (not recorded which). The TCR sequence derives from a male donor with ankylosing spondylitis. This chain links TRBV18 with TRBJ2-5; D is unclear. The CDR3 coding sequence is TGTGCCAGCTCACCGCCCGGTTCGAAGACCCAGTACTTC. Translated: CASSPPGSKTQYF.